Included here is one TCR beta chain sequence, with context. Its antigen remains unknown. The data were obtained in a study of shared clonotypes between healthy human individuals. Study context: For every donor, three CD4 naive, three CD4 memory, two CD8 naive and one CD8 memory plates were used. General observations from the study: With a handful of donors compared, approximately 5% of naive CD4 clonotypes were shared.

The authors ran the assay at deep level. Libraries were prepared by immunoSEQ multiplex PCR; TCRdb keeps only in-frame clonotypes and omits some of them. The sample lists about 680,000 clones; about three quarters were seen once. Naive CD4+ cells were CD45RA-selected; the remaining cells were memory. The TCR originated in a woman aged 30 to 39 in good health. Sequencing was performed on memory CD4+ T cells sorted from blood. This sample's subset: CD45RA-negative fraction.

CDR3 DNA: TGTGCCAGCAGCTTAGGACAGGGGCTAGAGACCCAGTACTTC. It yields the protein CASSLGQGLETQYF. V is TRBV7-7 and J is TRBJ2-5, with TRBD1 identical over 8 bases. The germline CDR1 and CDR2 sequences are SSHAT and FNYEAQ (reference sequence). The CDR3 sequence is 14 residues long. V lost 1 base and J lost 4; bases outside the gene matches: 2. The entire variable domain, with the rest obtained from reference TRBV7-7 and TRBJ2-5, is as follows: GAGVSQSPRYKVTKRGQDVTLRCDPISSHATLYWYQQALGQGPEFLTYFNYEAQPDKSGLPSDRFSAERPEGSISTLTIQRTEQRDSAMYRCASSLGQGLETQYFGPGTRLLVL.